The 32 T cell receptor beta chains given below trace back to one sample, sequenced in a study of blood T cell repertoires in COVID-19. Repertoires were generated with immunoSEQ multiplex PCR, while TCRdb's copy carries only in-frame clones and drops some. Of 150,000 or so clones in the sample, about 85% were seen once. Sample: peripheral blood. These receptors were collected from a woman in her seventies with COVID-19, enrolled during active disease.

This clone appeared a few times. V is TRBV7-2 and J is TRBJ2-1, with 8 bases matching TRBD2. The CDR3 extends over 15 amino acids. Trimming at V came to 2 bases and at J to 8 bases, leaving 8 bases not matched to a gene. Germline V lookup: CDR1 SGHTA, CDR2 FQGNSA. The CDR3 DNA reads as TGTGCCAGCAGCTTAAACGGGGGGGCGGGTGATGAGCAGTTCTTC. Its translation is CASSLNGGAGDEQFF.

V usage is TRBV5-6 and J usage is TRBJ1-2; no clear D gene. V was clipped by 4 bases and J by 0 bases, with 16 bases between them. The CDR3 spans 16 residues. Germline V gene data show CDR1 as SGHDT and CDR2 as YYEEEE. The CDR3 loop is CASSEIASSPNYGYTF. CDR3 in DNA: TGTGCCAGCAGCGAGATTGCTTCGAGTCCTAACTATGGCTACACCTTC.

The rearrangement links TRBV6-1 to TRBJ2-7; 7 bases fit TRBD1. This CDR3 spans 15 amino acids. Losses at the gene ends were 3 bases for V and 4 bases for J; bases not matched to a gene: 9. In germline, CDR1 is MNHNS, CDR2 SASEGT. DNA of the CDR3: TGTGCCAGCAGTGAGACGGACAGGATAGATTACGAGCAGTACTTC. As protein: CASSETDRIDYEQYF.

The rearrangement uses TRBV19 and TRBJ1-5, with 7 positions matching TRBD1. The V and J ends lost 5 bases and 3 bases, in that order; junction bases with no gene match: 10. Germline values: CDR1 LNHDA, CDR2 SQIVND (reference sequence). The CDR3 has 16 amino acids. The CDR3 is CASSSTGDQSNQPQHF. The CDR3 DNA is TGTGCCAGTAGTTCCACAGGGGATCAGTCCAATCAGCCCCAGCATTTT. The full variable domain, in which reference TRBV19 and TRBJ1-5 provide the parts outside the CDR3, is DGGITQSPKYLFRKEGQNVTLSCEQNLNHDAMYWYRQDPGQGLRLIYYSQIVNDFQKGDIAEGYSVSREKKESFPLTVTSAQKNPTAFYLCASSSTGDQSNQPQHFGDGTRLSIL.

On this clone itself: The identical CDR3 is also encoded by other nucleotide sequences in the sample. V and J are TRBV7-2 and TRBJ2-3; D call uncertain. V was clipped by 5 bases and J by 0 bases, with 15 bases between them. The germline gives CDR1 SGHTA, CDR2 FQGNSA. The CDR3 extends over 16 amino acids. DNA for the CDR3: TGTGCCAGCAGCCTGTTGGGCGCAGACAGCACAGATACGCAGTATTTT. Protein sequence: CASSLLGADSTDTQYF.

The chain links TRBV11-2 to TRBJ2-7, with TRBD2 matching 7 bases. Germline-derived CDR1 and CDR2 are SGHAT and FQNNGV. V trimming: 4 bases; J trimming: 4 bases; junction bases outside the gene matches: 10. The CDR3 covers 15 residues. CDR3 sequence (DNA): TGTGCCAGCAGCTCCTCCGGGACTACGACTTACGAGCAGTACTTC. Translation: CASSSSGTTTYEQYF.

This clone was counted once. V usage is TRBV7-9 and J usage is TRBJ2-1; 7 bases match TRBD2. The CDR3 covers 15 residues. V was pared by 1 base and J by 9 bases, with 9 bases of the junction left unmatched. Germline-derived CDR1 and CDR2 are SEHNR and FQNEAQ (reference sequence). The CDR3 DNA reads as TGTGCCAGCAGCTTAGGAACCGGGACTATCAGTGAGCAGTTCTTC. Protein sequence: CASSLGTGTISEQFF.

The rearrangement uses TRBV2 and TRBJ1-1; weak D call: TRBD1 (6 bases). Germline V gene lookup returns CDR1 SNHLY and CDR2 FYNNEI. V was cut by 4 bases and J by 4 bases, with 10 bases left in between. This CDR3 is 13 amino acids long. The CDR3 sequence: CASSAGEGTEAFF. CDR3 in DNA: TGTGCCAGCAGTGCAGGGGAGGGCACTGAAGCTTTCTTT.

The V gene is TRBV6-5, the J gene TRBJ1-1, with unresolved D. V was trimmed by 8 bases and J by 0 bases, leaving 13 bases between them. Germline lookup yields CDR1 MNHEY and CDR2 SVGAGI. The CDR3 is 14 amino acids. The CDR3 here is CASSWAVVNTEAFF. In DNA form, the CDR3 reads TGTGCCAGCTCCTGGGCAGTTGTGAACACTGAAGCTTTCTTT.

V and J are TRBV5-4 and TRBJ2-3, with 9 nucleotides matching TRBD1. J gave up 0 bases and V 4 bases, and 9 bases lay outside the gene matches. The CDR3 spans 17 residues. Germline assignment: CDR1 SGHNT and CDR2 YYREEE (reference sequence). The CDR3 DNA follows: TGTGCCAGCAGCCCAGAGAACAGGGGGCTTAGCACAGATACGCAGTATTTT. Encoded protein: CASSPENRGLSTDTQYF.

J is TRBJ1-4 and V is TRBV18; TRBD1 matches at 7 bases. There are 13 residues in the CDR3. The trim removed 6 bases at V and 7 bases at J, leaving 5 bases unmatched. Looked up from germline, CDR1 is KGHSH and CDR2 is LQKENI. The CDR3, as DNA: TGTGCCAGCTCTCCAGACAGGGCTGAAAAACTGTTTTTT. This codes for CASSPDRAEKLFF.

The rearrangement uses TRBV6-5 and TRBJ2-3, with 8 bases fitting TRBD1. With V trimmed by 6 bases and J by 4 bases, 6 bases remained unmatched. This CDR3 spans 14 amino acids. Looked up from germline, CDR1 is MNHEY and CDR2 is SVGAGI. The CDR3, as DNA: TGTGCCAGCAGGTCCCCAGGGGGCGCAGATACGCAGTATTTT. Protein sequence: CASRSPGGADTQYF.

This chain joins TRBV5-1 and TRBJ2-1; TRBD1 aligns across 10 bases. The CDR3 covers 15 residues. After removal of 4 bases from V and 3 bases from J, the junction contained 4 bases not matched to a gene. Germline-derived CDR1 and CDR2 are SGHRS and YFSETQ. CDR3 amino acids: CASSAGTGVYNEQFF. In DNA form, the CDR3 reads TGCGCCAGCAGCGCCGGGACAGGGGTCTACAATGAGCAGTTCTTC.

The chain joins TRBV5-6 to TRBJ2-3, with 9 nucleotides matching TRBD2. The germline CDR1 and CDR2 sequences are SGHDT and YYEEEE. This CDR3 has 17 amino acids. The V segment lost 0 bases and the J segment 0 bases; nucleotides outside the gene matches: 5. The CDR3 sequence: CASSLVRGGASTDTQYF. CDR3 DNA sequence: TGTGCCAGCAGCTTGGTCCGCGGGGGGGCTAGCACAGATACGCAGTATTTT.

The chain uses TRBV5-6 and TRBJ2-7; weak D call: TRBD2 (6 bases). This CDR3 contains 13 residues. The V gene's germline CDR1 is SGHDT and CDR2 YYEEEE. V lost 4 bases and J 6 bases, leaving 14 bases between the germline ends. This CDR3 is CASSRWLGGEQYF. The CDR3, as DNA: TGTGCCAGCAGCCGCTGGCTCGGGGGCGAGCAGTACTTC.

There are a few counts of this clone. The J gene is TRBJ1-5, the V gene TRBV19, with a weak D call TRBD1 (6 bases). CDR3 size: 14 residues. The V and J ends lost 5 bases and 4 bases respectively, with 12 bases between them. CDR1 LNHDA and CDR2 SQIVND come from the germline V gene (reference sequence). CDR3 region: CASSPTGNNQPQHF. The DNA for the CDR3 is TGTGCCAGTAGTCCTACAGGGAATAATCAGCCCCAGCATTTT.

The rearrangement links TRBV11-2 to TRBJ2-1; tentatively, D is TRBD2 (5 bases). This CDR3 region has 15 residues. V was pared by 2 bases and J by 3 bases, with 11 bases between. The germline CDR1 and CDR2 sequences are SGHAT and FQNNGV. The CDR3 nucleotides read TGTGCCAGCAGCTTATCCGGTGGAGGCTACAATGAGCAGTTCTTC. Translating it yields CASSLSGGGYNEQFF.

V is TRBV5-1 and J is TRBJ1-1; maybe TRBD1 (6 bases). This CDR3 has 11 residues. Trimming stripped 4 bases from V and 8 bases from J, with 9 bases between. Germline V gene data show CDR1 as SGHRS and CDR2 as YFSETQ. CDR3 residues: CASSTDREAFF. CDR3 coding DNA: TGCGCCAGCAGCACGGACAGAGAAGCTTTCTTT.

The chain is built from TRBV6-5 and TRBJ1-1; 7 positions match TRBD1. The germline CDR1 and CDR2 sequences are MNHEY and SVGAGI. Trimming removed 4 bases from V and 1 base from J; junction bases left unmatched: 3. The CDR3 spans 14 residues. The CDR3 protein is CASSSRDRNTEAFF. CDR3 bases: TGTGCCAGCAGTTCCCGGGACAGGAACACTGAAGCTTTCTTT.

The chain has TRBV7-9 and TRBJ1-2; a weak D match, TRBD1 (6 bases). CDR3 length equals 13 residues. Germline V gene data show CDR1 as SEHNR and CDR2 as FQNEAQ (reference sequence). V lost 5 bases to trimming and J lost 7 bases, with 14 bases between them. The CDR3 loop is CASSQKTGGGYTF. The CDR3 nucleotides read TGTGCCAGCAGCCAAAAGACAGGTGGTGGCTACACCTTC.

The DNA for the CDR3 is TGTGCCAGCAGGCCAAGACAGGGGGCGAACACTGAAGCTTTCTTT. This sequence encodes CASRPRQGANTEAFF. This rearrangement joins TRBV6-5 to TRBJ1-1; 10 nucleotides align to TRBD1. The V gene end was trimmed by 6 bases and the J gene end by 1 base; junction bases not matched to a gene: 5. CDR3 length: 15 amino acids. Germline CDR1 is MNHEY and CDR2 is SVGAGI.

The CDR3 loop is CASSQAGVSPGTENTEAFF. In nucleotides, the CDR3 is TGTGCCAGCAGCCAGGCGGGGGTAAGCCCCGGGACGGAGAACACTGAAGCTTTCTTT. J is TRBJ1-1 and V is TRBV7-8; weak D call: TRBD1 (5 bases). The CDR3 length is 19 residues. Germline V gives CDR1 SGHVS, CDR2 FQNEAQ. With 5 bases removed from V and 1 base from J, the gap between germline ends came to 26 bases.

The chain employs TRBV28 and TRBJ2-3; 9 nucleotides line up with TRBD2. This CDR3 has 15 residues. V was clipped by 7 bases and J by 6 bases; unmatched bases: 11. Germline values: CDR1 MDHEN, CDR2 SYDVKM. The CDR3 DNA follows: TGTGCCAGCACCATGAGCGGGGGGTCCGAGGATACGCAGTATTTT. Translated, it gives CASTMSGGSEDTQYF. The entire variable domain, with the rest obtained from reference TRBV28 and TRBJ2-3, is as follows: DVKVTQSSRYLVKRTGEKVFLECVQDMDHENMFWYRQDPGLGLRLIYFSYDVKMKEKGDIPEGYSVSREKKERFSLILESASTNQTSMYLCASTMSGGSEDTQYFGPGTRLTVL.

This chain links TRBV30 with TRBJ1-1; D is possibly TRBD1 (6 bases). Between the trimmed V and J ends, which lost 8 bases and 4 bases, there was a span of 17 bases. The CDR3 is made up of 13 amino acids. Germline loops: CDR1 GTSNPN, CDR2 SVGIG (reference sequence). In DNA form, the CDR3 reads TGTGCCCTAAACAGGGAAGATGGCACTGAAGCTTTCTTT. This encodes CALNREDGTEAFF.

The rearrangement links TRBV5-4 to TRBJ2-3, with D uncertain. Germline values: CDR1 SGHNT, CDR2 YYREEE (reference sequence). The CDR3 runs 13 residues. V was shortened by 2 bases and J by 0 bases, with 4 bases between the two germline ends. The CDR3 reads CASSFRSTDTQYF. CDR3 in DNA: TGTGCCAGCAGCTTTCGGAGCACAGATACGCAGTATTTT.

J is TRBJ2-7 and V is TRBV5-8; 9 nucleotides align to TRBD1. The V gene end was trimmed by 2 bases and the J gene end by 5 bases; junction bases not matched to a gene: 8. The CDR3 runs to 15 residues. CDR1 and CDR2 from the germline V gene are SGHTS and YDEGEE. CDR3 sequence reads: CASSLTTGGIHEQYF. CDR3 DNA sequence: TGTGCCAGCAGCTTAACAACAGGGGGCATCCACGAGCAGTACTTC.

This clone came up once. The CDR3 reads CASSTRRVNTGELFF. In DNA form, the CDR3 reads TGTGCCAGCAGTACGAGGCGGGTGAACACCGGGGAGCTGTTTTTT. The chain joins TRBV28 to TRBJ2-2; perhaps TRBD2 as D (5 bases). CDR1 MDHEN and CDR2 SYDVKM come from the germline V gene. Trimming stripped 5 bases from V and 1 base from J, with 11 bases between. The CDR3 extends over 15 amino acids.

This clone came up a few times. J is TRBJ1-4 and V is TRBV9; perhaps TRBD1 as D (5 bases). Germline CDR1 SGDLS, CDR2 YYNGEE. The ends were cut back, 7 bases at V and 7 bases at J, with 14 bases in the middle. This CDR3 comprises 13 residues. The CDR3 reads CASGGSRAEKLFF. The CDR3 DNA reads TGTGCCAGCGGGGGGAGTAGAGCTGAAAAACTGTTTTTT.

The rearrangement joins TRBV7-3 to TRBJ2-5; D might be TRBD2 (6 bases). Trimming removed 2 bases from V and 5 bases from J, with 9 bases in between. The CDR3 contains 13 residues. CDR1 is SGHTA, CDR2 FQGTGA, per germline. As DNA, the CDR3 is TGTGCCAGCAGCTTAGCCGGGAGCGAGACCCAGTACTTC. Protein sequence: CASSLAGSETQYF.

This sequence joins TRBV5-6 and TRBJ2-5; a weak D match, TRBD2 (5 bases). V lost 4 bases, J lost 2 bases, and 15 bases lay in between. The CDR3 sequence is 15 residues long. Germline CDR1 and CDR2: SGHDT and YYEEEE. The CDR3 spells CASSPDSPGQETQYF. As DNA, the CDR3 is TGTGCCAGCAGCCCGGACTCGCCGGGACAAGAGACCCAGTACTTC. The full variable domain, completed using reference TRBV5-6 and TRBJ2-5, is DAGVTQSPTHLIKTRGQQVTLRCSPKSGHDTVSWYQQALGQGPQFIFQYYEEEERQRGNFPDRFSGHQFPNYSSELNVNALLLGDSALYLCASSPDSPGQETQYFGPGTRLLVL.

The genes are TRBV28 and TRBJ1-2; D is uncertain. V was clipped by 5 bases and J by 0 bases, with 10 bases between them. The CDR3 is 14 residues long. CDR1 MDHEN and CDR2 SYDVKM come from the germline V gene. Here the CDR3 reads CASSPDIPNYGYTF. CDR3 nucleotide sequence: TGTGCCAGCAGTCCAGACATCCCTAACTATGGCTACACCTTC.

J is TRBJ2-3 and V is TRBV7-9; the match to TRBD2 covers 10 bases. This CDR3 is built from 15 residues. V lost 10 bases and J lost 2; bases outside the gene matches: 9. Germline V gene lookup returns CDR1 SEHNR and CDR2 FQNEAQ (reference sequence). Here the CDR3 DNA reads TGTGCCAACTCCGATAGCGGGGGGAACACAGATACGCAGTATTTT. Protein: CANSDSGGNTDTQYF.